These 6 T cell receptor beta chains came from one sample sequenced in a study of OX40 agonist ivuxolimab in advanced cancers. Only in-frame clones appear in the TCRdb table, and some are missing; sequencing was by immunoSEQ multiplex PCR. The sample gives about 24,000 clones, approximately 79% of which show up once; roughly 13% is in the top ten. The sample consisted of CD4+ or CD8+ T cells sorted from blood, taken in a trial of the OX40 agonist ivuxolimab. These TCRs come from an adult with an advanced solid tumor such as melanoma, head and neck, liver or kidney cancer.

The V call is TRBV11-2, the J call TRBJ2-5; perhaps TRBD2 as D (6 bases). The CDR3 loop spans 15 amino acids. From germline, CDR1 is SGHAT and CDR2 FQNNGV. V lost 3 bases and J lost 4, with 15 bases in between. The CDR3 region has the DNA TGTGCCAGCAGCTTTTTCGGGGGTTTAGGAGAGACCCAGTACTTC. Its protein is CASSFFGGLGETQYF.

In nucleotides, the CDR3 is TGCGCCAGCTTCTATTCCGGGACTCAGTTCTTC. Translating gives CASFYSGTQFF. V gene TRBV4-1 combines with J gene TRBJ2-1; maybe TRBD2 (6 bases). The CDR3 totals 11 residues. The V gene's germline CDR1 is MGHRA and CDR2 YSYEKL. V was pared by 8 bases and J by 13 bases, with 15 bases between.

V is TRBV30 and J is TRBJ1-5; D not certain. Germline lookup yields CDR1 GTSNPN and CDR2 SVGIG (reference sequence). Trimming stripped 0 bases from V and 2 bases from J, with 8 bases between. The CDR3 spans 14 residues. This chain's CDR3 is CAWSVFTGNQPQHF. In DNA, the CDR3 is TGTGCCTGGAGTGTATTTACAGGCAATCAGCCCCAGCATTTT.

The chain has TRBV11-1 and TRBJ1-1; D possibly corresponds to TRBD1 (5 bases). Germline V lookup: CDR1 SGHAT, CDR2 FQDESV (reference sequence). V gave up 7 bases and J gave up 7 bases, with 13 bases separating them. The CDR3 is 12 amino acids. DNA for the CDR3: TGTGCCAGCACCCCAGGGCGTAATGAAGCTTTCTTT. Protein sequence: CASTPGRNEAFF. The complete variable domain, with remaining parts taken from reference TRBV11-1 and TRBJ1-1, reads EAEVAQSPRYKITEKSQAVAFWCDPISGHATLYWYRQILGQGPELLVQFQDESVVDDSQLPKDRFSAERLKGVDSTLKIQPAELGDSAMYLCASTPGRNEAFFGQGTRLTVV.

This sequence joins TRBV20-1 and TRBJ2-7; TRBD2 might be the D (5 bases). CDR1 and CDR2 from the germline V gene are DFQATT and SNEGSKA (reference sequence). The CDR3 extends over 11 amino acids. The germline V and J ends were trimmed by 3 bases and 6 bases, with 9 bases remaining between them. The CDR3 sequence is CSASPGIEQYF. The CDR3 coding sequence is TGCAGTGCTAGTCCGGGAATCGAGCAGTACTTC.

The table lists this clone with a few counts. The V and J genes are TRBV5-4 and TRBJ2-7; D remains unclear. The CDR3 has 13 amino acids. With 0 bases removed from V and 5 bases from J, the gap between germline ends came to 9 bases. Germline CDR1 reads SGHNT; CDR2 reads YYREEE (reference sequence). CDR3 amino acids: CASSLEVGDEQYF. In DNA form, the CDR3 reads TGTGCCAGCAGCTTGGAGGTTGGCGACGAGCAGTACTTC.